This T cell receptor beta chain was identified in a study of graft-versus-host responses after intestinal transplantation. V shed 5 bases and J shed 5 bases, with 19 bases lying between them. The CDR3 length is 15 residues. Germline V CDR1 and CDR2: LNHDA, SQIVND (reference sequence). Produced via immunoSEQ multiplex PCR; TCRdb's table is partial and in-frame only. This table has approximately 71,000 clones, approximately 88% appearing once. Turning to this clone: Its target is unknown.

The chain couples TRBV19 to TRBJ2-7; TRBD2 might be the D (7 bases). The sequence was collected from a human donor who received an intestinal transplant. Sequences were derived from unstimulated CD8+ T cells sorted from spleen or lymph node cells, sampled before intestinal transplant. Here the CDR3 DNA reads TGTGCCAGTAGTTTCACTAGTGGCGGGGGCGACGAGCAGTACTTC. This sequence encodes CASSFTSGGGDEQYF.